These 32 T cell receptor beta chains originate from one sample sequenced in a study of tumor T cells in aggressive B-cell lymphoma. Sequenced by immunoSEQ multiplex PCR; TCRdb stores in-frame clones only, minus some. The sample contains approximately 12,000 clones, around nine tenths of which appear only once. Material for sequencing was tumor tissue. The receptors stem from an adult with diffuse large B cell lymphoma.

The CDR3 spells CASSGGDGELFF. The CDR3, as DNA: TGTGCCAGCAGCGGGGGGGACGGGGAGCTGTTTTTT. This rearrangement joins TRBV27 to TRBJ2-2; 8 bases align to TRBD2. The CDR3 consists of 12 residues. Germline loops: CDR1 MNHEY, CDR2 SMNVEV (reference sequence). J was trimmed by 7 bases and V by 6 bases; bases with no gene match: 1.

The CDR3: CASSISSGAQDTQYF. The CDR3 nucleotides read TGTGCCAGTAGTATTTCAAGCGGGGCCCAAGATACGCAGTATTTT. The chain uses TRBV19 and TRBJ2-3; 7 bases are a match to TRBD2. The junction had 8 bases not matched to a gene; V was cut back by 3 bases and J by 5 bases. Germline V gene sequence: CDR1 LNHDA, CDR2 SQIVND (reference sequence). There are 15 residues in the CDR3.

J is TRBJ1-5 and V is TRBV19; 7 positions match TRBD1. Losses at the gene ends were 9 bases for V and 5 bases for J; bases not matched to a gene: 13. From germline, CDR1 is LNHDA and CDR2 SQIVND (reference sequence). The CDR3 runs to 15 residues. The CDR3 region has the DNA TGTGCCAGCACTCTCTTACAGGGGAGGCATCAGCCCCAGCATTTT. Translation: CASTLLQGRHQPQHF. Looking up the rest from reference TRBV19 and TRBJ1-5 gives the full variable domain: DGGITQSPKYLFRKEGQNVTLSCEQNLNHDAMYWYRQDPGQGLRLIYYSQIVNDFQKGDIAEGYSVSREKKESFPLTVTSAQKNPTAFYLCASTLLQGRHQPQHFGDGTRLSIL.

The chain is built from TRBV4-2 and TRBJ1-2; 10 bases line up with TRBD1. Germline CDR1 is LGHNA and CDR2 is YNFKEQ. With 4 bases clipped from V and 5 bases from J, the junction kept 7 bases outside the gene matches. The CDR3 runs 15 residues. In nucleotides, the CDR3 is TGTGCCAGCAGCCCCTCACAGGGACAGGGGTATGGCTACACCTTC. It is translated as CASSPSQGQGYGYTF.

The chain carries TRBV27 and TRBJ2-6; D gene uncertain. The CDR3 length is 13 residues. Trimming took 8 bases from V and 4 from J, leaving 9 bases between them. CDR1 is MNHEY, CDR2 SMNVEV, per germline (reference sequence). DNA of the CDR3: TGTGCCAGCTGTGTGAGGGGGGCCAACGTCCTGACTTTC. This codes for CASCVRGANVLTF.

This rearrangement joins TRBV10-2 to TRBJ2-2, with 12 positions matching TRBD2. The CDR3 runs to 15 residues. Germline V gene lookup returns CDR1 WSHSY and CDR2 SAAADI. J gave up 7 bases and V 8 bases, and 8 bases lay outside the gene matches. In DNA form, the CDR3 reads TGCGCCAGCGGACCTAGCGGGAGGGCAGACGGGGAGCTGTTTTTT. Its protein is CASGPSGRADGELFF.

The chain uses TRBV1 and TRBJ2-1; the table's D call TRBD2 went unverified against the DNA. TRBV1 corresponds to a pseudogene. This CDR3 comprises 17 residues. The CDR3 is CTSSQDGERLSYNEQFF. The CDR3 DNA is TGCACCAGCAGCCAAGATGGGGAGCGCCTCTCCTACAATGAGCAGTTCTTC.

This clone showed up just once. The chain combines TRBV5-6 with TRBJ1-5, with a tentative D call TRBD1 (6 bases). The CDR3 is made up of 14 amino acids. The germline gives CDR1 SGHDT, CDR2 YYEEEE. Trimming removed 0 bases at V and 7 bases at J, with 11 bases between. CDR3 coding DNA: TGTGCCAGCAGCTTGGGACAGGCTCGCCAGCCCCAGCATTTT. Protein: CASSLGQARQPQHF.

The CDR3 is CASKGAGTGGTEAFF. CDR3 coding DNA: TGTGCCAGCAAGGGCGCCGGGACAGGGGGAACTGAAGCTTTCTTT. This chain uses TRBV2 with TRBJ1-1, with 11 bases aligning to TRBD1. CDR1 is SNHLY and CDR2 is FYNNEI in the germline V gene. The CDR3 runs 15 residues. The trim removed 7 bases at V and 5 bases at J, leaving 9 bases unmatched.

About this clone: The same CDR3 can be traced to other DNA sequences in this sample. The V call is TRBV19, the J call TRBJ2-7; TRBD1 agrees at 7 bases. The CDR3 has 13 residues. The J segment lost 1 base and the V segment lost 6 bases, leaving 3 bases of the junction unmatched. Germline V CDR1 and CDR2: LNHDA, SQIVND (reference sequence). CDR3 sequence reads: CASSPTGSYEQYF. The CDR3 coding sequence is TGTGCCAGTAGCCCGACAGGGTCCTACGAGCAGTACTTC.

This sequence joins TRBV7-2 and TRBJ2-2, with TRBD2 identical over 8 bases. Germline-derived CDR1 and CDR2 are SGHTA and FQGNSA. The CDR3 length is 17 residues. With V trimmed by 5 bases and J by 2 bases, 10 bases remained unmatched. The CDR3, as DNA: TGTGCCAGCAGCCCAGGGATAGCGGGACCTAACACCGGGGAGCTGTTTTTT. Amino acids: CASSPGIAGPNTGELFF. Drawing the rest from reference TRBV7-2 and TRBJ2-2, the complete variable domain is GAGVSQSPSNKVTEKGKDVELRCDPISGHTALYWYRQSLGQGLEFLIYFQGNSAPDKSGLPSDRFSAERTGGSVSTLTIQRTQQEDSAVYLCASSPGIAGPNTGELFFGEGSRLTVL.

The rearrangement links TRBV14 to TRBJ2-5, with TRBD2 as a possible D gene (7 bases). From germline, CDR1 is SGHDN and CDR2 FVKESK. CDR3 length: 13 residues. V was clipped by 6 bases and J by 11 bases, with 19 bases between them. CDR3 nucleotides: TGTGCCAGCAGGGAATCGGGGGGCCGAGAGCAGTACTTC. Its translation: CASRESGGREQYF.

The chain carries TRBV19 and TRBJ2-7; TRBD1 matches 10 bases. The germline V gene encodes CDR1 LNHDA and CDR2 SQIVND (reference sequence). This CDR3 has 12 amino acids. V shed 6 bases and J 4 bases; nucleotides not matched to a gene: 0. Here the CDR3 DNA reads TGTGCCAGTAGGGGACAGGGGTACGAGCAGTACTTC. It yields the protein CASRGQGYEQYF.

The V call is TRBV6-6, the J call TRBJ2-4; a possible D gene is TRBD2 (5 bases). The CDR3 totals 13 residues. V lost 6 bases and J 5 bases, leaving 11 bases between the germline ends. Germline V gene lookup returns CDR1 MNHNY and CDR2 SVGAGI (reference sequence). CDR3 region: CASSPSGENIQYF. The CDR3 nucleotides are TGTGCCAGCAGCCCTTCCGGGGAAAACATTCAGTACTTC.

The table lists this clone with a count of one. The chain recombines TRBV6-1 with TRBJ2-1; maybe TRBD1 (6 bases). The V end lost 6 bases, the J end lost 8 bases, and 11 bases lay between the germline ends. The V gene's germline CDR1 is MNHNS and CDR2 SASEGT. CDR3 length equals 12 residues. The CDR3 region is CASRKYRDEQFF. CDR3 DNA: TGTGCCAGCAGGAAATACAGGGATGAGCAGTTCTTC.

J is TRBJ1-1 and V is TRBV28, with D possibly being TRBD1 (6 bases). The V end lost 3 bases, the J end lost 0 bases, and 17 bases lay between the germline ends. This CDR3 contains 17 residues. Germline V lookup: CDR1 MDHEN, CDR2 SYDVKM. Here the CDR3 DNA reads TGTGCCAGCAGTTTTGGGGTATCAGGGGTGATGAACACTGAAGCTTTCTTT. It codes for CASSFGVSGVMNTEAFF.

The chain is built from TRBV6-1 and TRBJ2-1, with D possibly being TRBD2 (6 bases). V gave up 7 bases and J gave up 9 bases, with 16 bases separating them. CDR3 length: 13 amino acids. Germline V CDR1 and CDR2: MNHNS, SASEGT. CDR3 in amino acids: CASTTLVGGEQFF. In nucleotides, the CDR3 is TGTGCCAGCACTACACTTGTGGGGGGTGAGCAGTTCTTC.

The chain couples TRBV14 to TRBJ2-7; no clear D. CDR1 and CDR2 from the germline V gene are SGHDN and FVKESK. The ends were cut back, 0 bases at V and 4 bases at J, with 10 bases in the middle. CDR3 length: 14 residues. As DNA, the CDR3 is TGTGCCAGCAGCCAAGACCGTACAGCATACGAGCAGTACTTC. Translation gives CASSQDRTAYEQYF.

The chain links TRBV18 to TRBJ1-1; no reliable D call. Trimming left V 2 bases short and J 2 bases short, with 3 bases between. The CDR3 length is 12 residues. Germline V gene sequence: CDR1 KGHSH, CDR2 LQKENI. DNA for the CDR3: TGTGCCAGCTCACCATCAAACACTGAAGCTTTCTTT. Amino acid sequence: CASSPSNTEAFF. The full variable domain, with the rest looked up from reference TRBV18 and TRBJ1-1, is NAGVMQNPRHLVRRRGQEARLRCSPMKGHSHVYWYRQLPEEGLKFMVYLQKENIIDESGMPKERFSAEFPKEGPSILRIQQVVRGDSAAYFCASSPSNTEAFFGQGTRLTVV.

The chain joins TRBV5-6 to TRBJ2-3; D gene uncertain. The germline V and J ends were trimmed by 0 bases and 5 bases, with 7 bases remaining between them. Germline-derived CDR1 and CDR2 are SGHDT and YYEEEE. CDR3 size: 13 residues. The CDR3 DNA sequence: TGTGCCAGCAGCTTGGCGGGTGGAGATACGCAGTATTTT. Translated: CASSLAGGDTQYF.

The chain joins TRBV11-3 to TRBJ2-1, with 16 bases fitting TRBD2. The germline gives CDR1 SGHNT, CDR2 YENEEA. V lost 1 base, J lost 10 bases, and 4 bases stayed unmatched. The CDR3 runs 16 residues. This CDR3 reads CASSLGGTSGRVEQFF. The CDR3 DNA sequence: TGTGCCAGCAGCTTAGGCGGGACTAGCGGGAGGGTAGAGCAGTTCTTC.

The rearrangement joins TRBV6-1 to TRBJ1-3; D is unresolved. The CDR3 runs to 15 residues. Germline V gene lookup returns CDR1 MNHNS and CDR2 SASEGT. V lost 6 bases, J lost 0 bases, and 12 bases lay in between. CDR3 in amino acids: CASSRGTLSGNTIYF. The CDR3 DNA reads TGTGCCAGCAGCCGGGGAACCCTCTCTGGAAACACCATATATTTT.

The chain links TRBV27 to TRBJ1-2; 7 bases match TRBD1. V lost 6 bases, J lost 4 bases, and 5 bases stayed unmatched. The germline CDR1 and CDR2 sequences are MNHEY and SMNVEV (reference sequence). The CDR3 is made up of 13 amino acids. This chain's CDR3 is CASSRGVSYGYTF. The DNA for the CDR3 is TGTGCCAGCAGCAGGGGGGTTTCCTATGGCTACACCTTC.

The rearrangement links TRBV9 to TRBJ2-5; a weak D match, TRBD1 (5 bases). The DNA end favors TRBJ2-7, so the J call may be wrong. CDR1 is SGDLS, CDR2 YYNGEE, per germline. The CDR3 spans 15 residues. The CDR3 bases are TGTGCCAGCAGCCAGATTGACAGCTATTCCACCGAGCAGTACTTC. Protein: CASSQIDSYSTEQYF.

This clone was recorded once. DNA for the CDR3: TGTGCCAGCAGCTTGGGTGCGGGAGGCTCCTACAATGAGCAGTTCTTC. This encodes CASSLGAGGSYNEQFF. This sequence joins TRBV5-6 and TRBJ2-1; TRBD2 aligns across 8 bases. V was clipped by 0 bases and J by 0 bases; unmatched bases: 2. CDR1 is SGHDT and CDR2 is YYEEEE in the germline V gene. This CDR3 contains 16 residues.

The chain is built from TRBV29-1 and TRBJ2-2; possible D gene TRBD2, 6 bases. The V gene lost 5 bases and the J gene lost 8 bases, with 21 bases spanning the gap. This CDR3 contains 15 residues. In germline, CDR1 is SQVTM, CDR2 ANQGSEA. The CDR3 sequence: CSVPTISGGAGELFF. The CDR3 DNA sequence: TGCAGCGTTCCTACGATTTCTGGAGGGGCAGGGGAGCTGTTTTTT.

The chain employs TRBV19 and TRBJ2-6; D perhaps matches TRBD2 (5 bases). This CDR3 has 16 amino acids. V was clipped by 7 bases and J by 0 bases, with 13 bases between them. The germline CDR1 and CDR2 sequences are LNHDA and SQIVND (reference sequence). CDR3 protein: CASNLGLDSGANVLTF. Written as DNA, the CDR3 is TGTGCCAGTAACTTAGGACTCGACTCTGGGGCCAACGTCCTGACTTTC.

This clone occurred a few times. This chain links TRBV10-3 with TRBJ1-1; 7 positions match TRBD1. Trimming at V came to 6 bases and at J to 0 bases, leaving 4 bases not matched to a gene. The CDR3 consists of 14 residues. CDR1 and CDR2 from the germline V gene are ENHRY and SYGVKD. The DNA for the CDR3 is TGTGCCATCAGGGAGGGGGCGGTGAACACTGAAGCTTTCTTT. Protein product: CAIREGAVNTEAFF.

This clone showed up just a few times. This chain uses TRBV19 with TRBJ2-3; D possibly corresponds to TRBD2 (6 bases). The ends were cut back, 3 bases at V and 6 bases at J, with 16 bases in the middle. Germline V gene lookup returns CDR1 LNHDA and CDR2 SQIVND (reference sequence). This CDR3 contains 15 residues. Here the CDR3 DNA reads TGTGCCAGTAGTATTGGCGGGGACCTGGGGGATACGCAGTATTTT. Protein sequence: CASSIGGDLGDTQYF.

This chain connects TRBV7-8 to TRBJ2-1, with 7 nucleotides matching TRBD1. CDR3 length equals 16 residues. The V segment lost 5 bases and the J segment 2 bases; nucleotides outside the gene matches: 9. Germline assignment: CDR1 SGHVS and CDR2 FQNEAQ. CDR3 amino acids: CASSSRQGPAYNEQFF. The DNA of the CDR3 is TGTGCCAGCAGCAGTCGACAGGGCCCTGCCTACAATGAGCAGTTCTTC. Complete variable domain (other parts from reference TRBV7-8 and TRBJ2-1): GAGVSQSPRYKVAKRGQDVALRCDPISGHVSLFWYQQALGQGPEFLTYFQNEAQLDKSGLPSDRFFAERPEGSVSTLKIQRTQQEDSAVYLCASSSRQGPAYNEQFFGPGTRLTVL.

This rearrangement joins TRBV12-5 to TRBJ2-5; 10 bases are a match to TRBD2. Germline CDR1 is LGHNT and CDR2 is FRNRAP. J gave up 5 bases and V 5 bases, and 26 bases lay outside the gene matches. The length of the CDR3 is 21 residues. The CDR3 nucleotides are TGTGCTAGTGGTCCCTCCCGGGTTGGTGAGCGGGAGGGGTCAAATTGGGAGACCCAGTACTTC. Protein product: CASGPSRVGEREGSNWETQYF.

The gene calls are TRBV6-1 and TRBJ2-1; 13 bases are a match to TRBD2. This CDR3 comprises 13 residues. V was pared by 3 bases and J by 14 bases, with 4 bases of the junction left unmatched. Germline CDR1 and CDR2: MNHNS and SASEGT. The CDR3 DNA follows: TGTGCCAGCAGTGATACTAGCGGGAGGGCTGAGTTCTTC. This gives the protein CASSDTSGRAEFF.